The rows below give T cell receptor beta chains drawn from one sample of a study of T cells after yellow fever vaccination. From the 5' RACE reads, TCRdb called clonotypes with MiXCR, one entry per CDR3 protein. The sample lists some 290,000 distinct CDR3 sequences; 9.5% to 12% were seen once. This specimen was CD4+ T cells sorted from PBMCs, taken 45 days after the yellow fever booster vaccination. These receptor sequences come from a man aged 18 to 30 who received the YFV17D yellow fever vaccine. The conserved cysteine and the conserved F or W are not part of the CDR3 here. Part of the rows lack a size; the others show once, few, many or a class for expanded clones.

CDR3 | J | size | V
SADTSIDTEAF | TRBJ1-1 | few | TRBV20-1
SVDWQGTNEAF | TRBJ1-1 | many | TRBV29-1
ASSSTGRKETQY | TRBJ2-5 | few | TRBV5-1
SASRRQVGYGYT | TRBJ1-2 | - | TRBV20-1
ASSPGLAGGPGHQETQY | TRBJ2-5 | - | TRBV27
ASRSGRPQETQY | TRBJ2-5 | many | TRBV12-3/TRBV12-4
ASSSVGDRLGETQY | TRBJ2-5 | - | TRBV5-1
ASSARDRLNTEAF | TRBJ1-1 | - | TRBV5-4
ATSGGGTSNQPQH | TRBJ1-5 | few | TRBV24-1
ASRAGGGQPQH | TRBJ1-5 | few | TRBV6-5
SAGRPGQGRDTIY | TRBJ1-3 | few | TRBV20-1
ASSRTDTNTGELF | TRBJ2-2 | - | TRBV25-1
ASSFGQGGHYGYT | TRBJ1-2 | - | TRBV5-6
ASSRGRGYGYT | TRBJ1-2 | - | TRBV12-3/TRBV12-4
ASSLTVWGETQY | TRBJ2-5 | few | TRBV12-3/TRBV12-4
ASSQTTVPRAGELF | TRBJ2-2 | - | TRBV4-1
ASSLGASGSQETQY | TRBJ2-5 | few | TRBV5-1
ASSQARARADTQY | TRBJ2-3 | - | TRBV4-1
ASSFQGPYNSPLH | TRBJ1-6 | few | TRBV7-2
ASSQGRDTYEQY | TRBJ2-7 | many | TRBV18
ASSPASSNTQY | TRBJ2-3 | many | TRBV6-4
ASRRDRGPTEAF | TRBJ1-1 | - | TRBV27